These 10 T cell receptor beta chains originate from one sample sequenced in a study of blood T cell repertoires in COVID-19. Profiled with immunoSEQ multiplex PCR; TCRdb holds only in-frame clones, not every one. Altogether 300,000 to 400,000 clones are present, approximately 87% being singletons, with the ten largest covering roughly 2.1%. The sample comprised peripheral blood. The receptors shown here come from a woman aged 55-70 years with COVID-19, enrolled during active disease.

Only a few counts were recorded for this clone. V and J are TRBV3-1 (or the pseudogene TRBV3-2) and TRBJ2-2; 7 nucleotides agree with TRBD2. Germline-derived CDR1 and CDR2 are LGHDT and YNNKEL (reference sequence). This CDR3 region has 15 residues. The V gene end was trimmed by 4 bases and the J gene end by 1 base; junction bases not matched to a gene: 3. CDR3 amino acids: CASSRLAVNTGELFF. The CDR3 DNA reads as TGTGCCAGCAGCCGGCTAGCGGTGAACACCGGGGAGCTGTTTTTT.

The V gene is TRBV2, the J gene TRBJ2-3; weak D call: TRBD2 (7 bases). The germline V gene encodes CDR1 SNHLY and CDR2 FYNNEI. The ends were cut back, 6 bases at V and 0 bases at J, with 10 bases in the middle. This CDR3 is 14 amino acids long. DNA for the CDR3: TGTGCCAGCAGAGGGGGACTAAGCACAGATACGCAGTATTTT. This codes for CASRGGLSTDTQYF.

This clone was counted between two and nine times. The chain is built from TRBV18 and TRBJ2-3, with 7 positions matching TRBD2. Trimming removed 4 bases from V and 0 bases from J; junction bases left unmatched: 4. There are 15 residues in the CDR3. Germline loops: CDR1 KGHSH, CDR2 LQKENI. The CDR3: CASSLQRGSTDTQYF. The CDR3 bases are TGTGCCAGCTCACTACAGCGGGGTAGCACAGATACGCAGTATTTT.

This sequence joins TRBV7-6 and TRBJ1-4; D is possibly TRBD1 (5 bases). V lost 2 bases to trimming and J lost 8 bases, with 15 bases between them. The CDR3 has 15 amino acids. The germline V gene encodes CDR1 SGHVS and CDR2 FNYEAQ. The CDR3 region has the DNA TGTGCCAGCAGCTTATCACCCCGCAGGGCCGAAAAACTGTTTTTT. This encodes CASSLSPRRAEKLFF.

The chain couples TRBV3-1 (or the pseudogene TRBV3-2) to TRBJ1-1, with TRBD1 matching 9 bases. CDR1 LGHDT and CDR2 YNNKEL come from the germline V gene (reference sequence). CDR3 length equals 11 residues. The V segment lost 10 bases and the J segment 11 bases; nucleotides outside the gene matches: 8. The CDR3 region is CATSDRGFAFF. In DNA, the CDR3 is TGTGCCACCTCGGACAGGGGTTTTGCTTTCTTT.

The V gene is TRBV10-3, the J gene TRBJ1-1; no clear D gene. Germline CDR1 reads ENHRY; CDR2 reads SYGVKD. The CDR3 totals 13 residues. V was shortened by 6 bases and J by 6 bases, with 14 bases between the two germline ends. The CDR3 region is CAISLRGRAEAFF. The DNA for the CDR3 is TGTGCCATCAGCCTACGGGGTAGGGCTGAAGCTTTCTTT.

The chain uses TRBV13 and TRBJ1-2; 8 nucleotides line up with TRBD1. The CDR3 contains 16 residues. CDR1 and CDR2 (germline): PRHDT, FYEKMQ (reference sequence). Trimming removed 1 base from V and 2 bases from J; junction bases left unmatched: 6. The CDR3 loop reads CASSLAGTGRNYGYTF. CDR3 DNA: TGTGCCAGCAGCTTAGCCGGGACAGGCCGAAACTATGGCTACACCTTC.

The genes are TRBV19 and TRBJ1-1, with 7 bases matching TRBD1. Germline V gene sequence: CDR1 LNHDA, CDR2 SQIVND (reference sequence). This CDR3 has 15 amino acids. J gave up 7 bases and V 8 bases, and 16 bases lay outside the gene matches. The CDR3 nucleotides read TGTGCCAGTGGACAGGTCTTACGACTAGGTGGTGAAGCTTTCTTT. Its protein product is CASGQVLRLGGEAFF.

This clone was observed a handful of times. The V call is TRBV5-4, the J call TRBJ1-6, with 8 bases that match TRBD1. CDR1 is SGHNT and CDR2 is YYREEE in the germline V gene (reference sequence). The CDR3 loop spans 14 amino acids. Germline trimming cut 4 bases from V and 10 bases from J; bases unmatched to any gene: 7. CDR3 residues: CASSPGQVGSPLHF. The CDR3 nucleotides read TGTGCCAGCAGCCCGGGACAGGTCGGCTCACCCCTCCACTTT.

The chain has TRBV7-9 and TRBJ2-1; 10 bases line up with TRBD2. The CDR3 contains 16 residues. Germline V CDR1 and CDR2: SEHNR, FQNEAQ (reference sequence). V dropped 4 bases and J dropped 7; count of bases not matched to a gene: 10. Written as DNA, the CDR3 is TGTGCCAGCAGCTCACGCACTAGCGGGGTAGGTAATGAGCAGTTCTTC. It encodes CASSSRTSGVGNEQFF. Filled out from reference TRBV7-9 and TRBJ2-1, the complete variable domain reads DTGVSQNPRHKITKRGQNVTFRCDPISEHNRLYWYRQTLGQGPEFLTYFQNEAQLEKSRLLSDRFSAERPKGSFSTLEIQRTEQGDSAMYLCASSSRTSGVGNEQFFGPGTRLTVL.